The 21 T cell receptor beta chains reported below all come from one sample, sequenced in a study of CD8 T cells in Susac syndrome. Reverse transcription used roughly 0.5 to 1 ug RNA and random hexamers. TCRdb fed the immunoSEQ multiplex PCR reads into MiXCR, producing one record per CDR3 protein. Of about 180,000 distinct CDR3 sequences in the sample, just under 95% were seen once. The sample taken for sequencing was CD4+ T cells from PBMCs. The receptor set was obtained from a human donor with Susac syndrome.

V usage is TRBV18 and J usage is TRBJ2-5; 7 nucleotides agree with TRBD1. The CDR3 spans 16 residues. J was trimmed by 2 bases and V by 5 bases; bases with no gene match: 11. Germline-derived CDR1 and CDR2 are KGHSH and LQKENI. CDR3 loop: CASSTPLRDRQETQYF. DNA for the CDR3: TGTGCCAGCTCAACTCCCCTCCGGGACAGACAAGAGACCCAGTACTTC. Using reference TRBV18 and TRBJ2-5 for the parts outside the CDR3, the full variable domain is NAGVMQNPRHLVRRRGQEARLRCSPMKGHSHVYWYRQLPEEGLKFMVYLQKENIIDESGMPKERFSAEFPKEGPSILRIQQVVRGDSAAYFCASSTPLRDRQETQYFGPGTRLLVL.

The chain carries TRBV2 and TRBJ1-1; D not certain. The V end was cut by 2 bases, the J end by 0 bases, with 19 bases between. The CDR3 length is 18 residues. The germline V gene has CDR1 SNHLY and CDR2 FYNNEI. The CDR3 sequence: CASSELPHVRRMNTEAFF. The CDR3 DNA follows: TGTGCCAGCAGTGAACTCCCCCACGTCAGGCGGATGAACACTGAAGCTTTCTTT.

The CDR3 DNA follows: TGTGCCAGCGCTCACCGGGACACTAGAGCCACAGATACGCAGTATTTT. Translating gives CASAHRDTRATDTQYF. The chain combines TRBV7-9 with TRBJ2-3; possibly TRBD1 for D (6 bases). V was clipped by 8 bases and J by 2 bases, with 20 bases between them. Germline V gene lookup returns CDR1 SEHNR and CDR2 FQNEAQ (reference sequence). This CDR3 is built from 16 residues. Full variable domain (outside the CDR3, taken from reference TRBV7-9 and TRBJ2-3): DTGVSQNPRHKITKRGQNVTFRCDPISEHNRLYWYRQTLGQGPEFLTYFQNEAQLEKSRLLSDRFSAERPKGSFSTLEIQRTEQGDSAMYLCASAHRDTRATDTQYFGPGTRLTVL.

This rearrangement joins TRBV29-1 to TRBJ2-7; 9 bases fit TRBD2. CDR1 and CDR2 (germline): SQVTM, ANQGSEA. V dropped 4 bases and J dropped 7; count of bases not matched to a gene: 14. This CDR3 spans 15 amino acids. Here the CDR3 DNA reads TGCAGCGTTGGTATCCCAGCGGGAGGATTGGGGGAGCAGTACTTC. Its translation is CSVGIPAGGLGEQYF.

This chain joins TRBV18 and TRBJ1-1, with D unclear. With 3 bases removed from V and 8 bases from J, the gap between germline ends came to 13 bases. The CDR3 has 13 residues. From germline, CDR1 is KGHSH and CDR2 LQKENI. CDR3 in amino acids: CASSPGQEEEAFF. CDR3 bases: TGTGCCAGCTCACCCGGCCAAGAAGAGGAAGCTTTCTTT.

The chain recombines TRBV7-9 with TRBJ2-1, with D possibly TRBD1 on 6 matching bases. CDR3 length: 13 amino acids. V dropped 5 bases and J dropped 9 bases, with 14 bases sitting between them. Germline values: CDR1 SEHNR, CDR2 FQNEAQ (reference sequence). The CDR3 nucleotides are TGTGCCAGCAGCCCCCCTGGGGGCTTTGAGCAGTTCTTC. This encodes CASSPPGGFEQFF. Based on the CDR3 plus reference TRBV7-9 and TRBJ2-1, the full variable domain is DTGVSQNPRHKITKRGQNVTFRCDPISEHNRLYWYRQTLGQGPEFLTYFQNEAQLEKSRLLSDRFSAERPKGSFSTLEIQRTEQGDSAMYLCASSPPGGFEQFFGPGTRLTVL.

The rearrangement joins TRBV20-1 to TRBJ2-7; the match to TRBD2 covers 14 bases. CDR3 length: 15 residues. The germline V gene has CDR1 DFQATT and CDR2 SNEGSKA (reference sequence). V lost 2 bases to trimming and J lost 5 bases; unmatched junction nucleotides: 5. The CDR3 loop is CSARPGTSGSHEQYF. The CDR3, as DNA: TGCAGTGCTAGACCCGGGACTAGCGGGAGCCACGAGCAGTACTTC.

In the case of this clonotype: An end of the junction does not agree with germline; a read error may underlie this. In DNA form, the CDR3 reads TGTGCCAGCAGAGAAGCGGGAAGGGAGACCCAGTACTTC. This translates into CASREAGRETQYF. V gene TRBV2 combines with J gene TRBJ2-5; 7 nucleotides agree with TRBD2. Germline V CDR1 and CDR2: SNHLY, FYNNEI. This CDR3 comprises 13 residues.

This chain links TRBV20-1 with TRBJ1-1, with 8 bases fitting TRBD1. J was trimmed by 2 bases and V by 5 bases; bases with no gene match: 7. Germline V gene data show CDR1 as DFQATT and CDR2 as SNEGSKA (reference sequence). CDR3 length: 14 amino acids. This CDR3 is CSALPGQGNTEAFF. In DNA, the CDR3 is TGCAGTGCTCTACCCGGACAGGGAAACACTGAAGCTTTCTTT.

This clonotype was counted once. The V and J genes are TRBV28 and TRBJ1-1, with D unresolved. The germline gives CDR1 MDHEN, CDR2 SYDVKM. This CDR3 has 13 amino acids. Trimming cost V 2 bases and J 4 bases, with 8 bases left between them. CDR3 in DNA: TGTGCCAGCAGTTTACCTTACATCACTGAAGCTTTCTTT. Its translation is CASSLPYITEAFF.

V usage is TRBV5-8 and J usage is TRBJ2-3, with D uncertain. The V gene's germline CDR1 is SGHTS and CDR2 YDEGEE. Trimming took 4 bases from V and 6 from J, leaving 9 bases between them. This CDR3 is 12 amino acids long. The CDR3 coding sequence is TGTGCCAGCAGCCCCCGGTTGGATACGCAGTATTTT. It yields the protein CASSPRLDTQYF.

This chain joins TRBV12-3 or TRBV12-4 and TRBJ1-2; the match to TRBD1 covers 7 bases. The ends lost 6 bases at V and 1 base at J; junction bases unmatched: 11. This CDR3 spans 16 amino acids. The CDR3 DNA sequence: TGTGCCAGCAGCCCACTGGACAGGAGGGTTAACTATGGCTACACCTTC. Translation: CASSPLDRRVNYGYTF.

The rearrangement links TRBV10-3 to TRBJ2-3; 9 bases agree with TRBD1. The CDR3 is 13 amino acids. V gave up 11 bases and J gave up 2 bases; unmatched junction bases: 5. Germline CDR1 and CDR2: ENHRY and SYGVKD. CDR3 bases: TGTGCCTCATGGACAGGGGACACAGATACGCAGTATTTT. Translating it yields CASWTGDTDTQYF.

The chain links TRBV20-1 to TRBJ1-2; a possible D gene is TRBD1 (5 bases). Per germline, CDR1 DFQATT and CDR2 SNEGSKA (reference sequence). CDR3 length: 14 amino acids. Deletions cut 6 bases from V and 8 bases from J, with 22 bases between. CDR3: CSATPRDPWKGYTF. The DNA for the CDR3 is TGCAGTGCCACTCCTCGGGACCCTTGGAAGGGCTACACCTTC.

The V gene is TRBV20-1, the J gene TRBJ2-3; 7 nucleotides match TRBD2. This CDR3 spans 11 amino acids. Germline V gives CDR1 DFQATT, CDR2 SNEGSKA (reference sequence). Written as DNA, the CDR3 is TGCAGGGGGGGGTTGACAGATACGCAGTATTTT. It yields the protein CRGGLTDTQYF.

The rearrangement links TRBV3-1 to TRBJ2-7; D may be TRBD2 (6 bases). CDR1 and CDR2 from the germline V gene are LGHDT and YNNKEL (reference sequence). The V gene lost 0 bases and the J gene lost 5 bases, with 14 bases spanning the gap. The CDR3 totals 15 residues. The CDR3 DNA reads TGTGCCAGCAGCCAAGATCGAGTTCCGGGGGACGAGCAGTACTTC. Amino acids: CASSQDRVPGDEQYF.

A single count supports this clonotype. The chain combines TRBV4-1 with TRBJ1-2, with D possibly being TRBD1 (6 bases). Trimming stripped 1 base from V and 8 bases from J, with 20 bases between. The CDR3 is 16 amino acids. Germline V gene data show CDR1 as MGHRA and CDR2 as YSYEKL. CDR3 DNA sequence: TGCGCCAGCAGCCAAGTCCTCGACAGGCTCCCAAAGGGCTACACCTTC. Its translation: CASSQVLDRLPKGYTF.

This CDR3 reads CASSSIVEDTQYF. The CDR3 nucleotides are TGTGCCAGCAGTTCTATTGTAGAGGATACGCAGTATTTT. This chain uses TRBV12-3 or TRBV12-4 with TRBJ2-3; D is ambiguous. The V gene lost 4 bases and the J gene lost 6 bases, with 11 bases spanning the gap. This CDR3 is built from 13 residues.

This clonotype has only a few counts. The V gene is TRBV29-1, the J gene TRBJ2-5; D may be TRBD2 (6 bases). The CDR3 length is 13 residues. CDR1 is SQVTM and CDR2 is ANQGSEA in the germline V gene. The V end was cut by 7 bases, the J end by 4 bases, with 16 bases between. DNA of the CDR3: TGCAGCGCGGGACTCCTCGGGGGAGAGACCCAGTACTTC. This gives the protein CSAGLLGGETQYF. The full variable domain, rest sourced from reference TRBV29-1 and TRBJ2-5, is SAVISQKPSRDICQRGTSLTIQCQVDSQVTMMFWYRQQPGQSLTLIATANQGSEATYESGFVIDKFPISRPNLTFSTLTVSNMSPEDSSIYLCSAGLLGGETQYFGPGTRLLVL.

V is TRBV24-1 and J is TRBJ1-1, with 8 bases matching TRBD1. The CDR3 contains 12 residues. The junction had 1 base not matched to a gene; V was cut back by 10 bases and J by 1 base. Germline CDR1 is KGHDR and CDR2 is SFDVKD. The chain's CDR3 is CATTGANTEAFF. The CDR3 region has the DNA TGTGCCACGACAGGGGCGAACACTGAAGCTTTCTTT.

The chain joins TRBV6-5 to TRBJ1-2; D gene ambiguous. This CDR3 comprises 13 residues. Germline values: CDR1 MNHEY, CDR2 SVGAGI. Trimming removed 6 bases from V and 4 bases from J, with 12 bases in between. The CDR3 coding sequence is TGTGCCAGCAGCCTAGGAGTGGCCTATGGCTACACCTTC. This sequence encodes CASSLGVAYGYTF.